These 14 T cell receptor beta chains originate from one sample sequenced in a study of control samples from healthy donors and cancer patients. Assay used: immunoSEQ multiplex PCR; TCRdb lists only in-frame clones, some missing. The sample records around 150,000 clones, roughly 90% being singletons. Sequencing input: blood. These receptors were collected from a man between 25 and 39 years old in good health.

The V and J genes are TRBV9 and TRBJ2-5, with D possibly matching TRBD2 (6 bases). The germline V gene has CDR1 SGDLS and CDR2 YYNGEE. V lost 5 bases and J lost 5, with 16 bases in between. The CDR3 has 14 amino acids. The CDR3 spells CASSATGEWETQYF. Here the CDR3 DNA reads TGTGCCAGCAGTGCAACGGGGGAATGGGAGACCCAGTACTTC.

V gene TRBV5-5 combines with J gene TRBJ2-2; D not certain. Trimming shortened V by 1 base and J by 7 bases, and 11 bases separated the two germline ends. Germline lookup yields CDR1 SGHKS and CDR2 YYEKEE (reference sequence). There are 14 residues in the CDR3. CDR3 sequence reads: CASSLTPLNGELFF. The CDR3 bases are TGTGCCAGCAGCTTGACCCCTTTAAACGGGGAGCTGTTTTTT.

This chain connects TRBV5-1 to TRBJ1-1; D gene uncertain. This CDR3 contains 15 residues. Per the germline V gene, CDR1 is SGHRS and CDR2 is YFSETQ. The V end was cut by 2 bases, the J end by 1 base, with 12 bases between. The DNA of the CDR3 is TGCGCCAGCAGCTTTGGCGGGGAGTGGAACACTGAAGCTTTCTTT. This codes for CASSFGGEWNTEAFF. The whole variable domain, filled in from reference TRBV5-1 and TRBJ1-1, reads KAGVTQTPRYLIKTRGQQVTLSCSPISGHRSVSWYQQTPGQGLQFLFEYFSETQRNKGNFPGRFSGRQFSNSRSEMNVSTLELGDSALYLCASSFGGEWNTEAFFGQGTRLTVV.

This clone was seen only once. This chain links TRBV29-1 with TRBJ1-2, with 9 bases fitting TRBD1. The germline V gene has CDR1 SQVTM and CDR2 ANQGSEA. Trimming removed 3 bases from V and 1 base from J; junction bases left unmatched: 6. The CDR3 covers 15 residues. In DNA form, the CDR3 reads TGCAGCGTTGAGCGACAGGGGGTCCTTAACTATGGCTACACCTTC. This codes for CSVERQGVLNYGYTF.

This clone has only one observation. This chain joins TRBV4-1 and TRBJ1-2, with D possibly matching TRBD1 (5 bases). Germline V gene lookup returns CDR1 MGHRA and CDR2 YSYEKL. The CDR3 is made up of 15 amino acids. V shed 1 base and J shed 4 bases, with 13 bases lying between them. The CDR3 DNA follows: TGCGCCAGCAGCCAAGTGGGGACGTCTCCCTATGGCTACACCTTC. Translation: CASSQVGTSPYGYTF.

As concerns this clone: The sample has other DNA sequences that encode this CDR3 too. V and J are TRBV25-1 and TRBJ1-2, with unresolved D. The CDR3 length is 12 residues. Deletions cut 3 bases from V and 5 bases from J, with 7 bases between. Germline V gene sequence: CDR1 MGHDK, CDR2 SYGVNS. The CDR3 is CASSDSGYGYTF. The CDR3 bases are TGTGCCAGCAGTGACTCGGGGTATGGCTACACCTTC.

This clone was seen a handful of times. The chain uses TRBV18 and TRBJ2-3; no clear D. V gave up 3 bases and J gave up 9 bases, with 10 bases separating them. In germline, CDR1 is KGHSH, CDR2 LQKENI. CDR3 length equals 12 residues. The chain's CDR3 is CASSPQHHTQYF. The DNA of the CDR3 is TGTGCCAGCTCACCTCAACATCACACGCAGTATTTT.

The genes are TRBV5-8 and TRBJ1-6, with D tentatively TRBD1 (5 bases). With 2 bases removed from V and 5 bases from J, the gap between germline ends came to 8 bases. The CDR3 extends over 14 amino acids. CDR1 and CDR2 from the germline V gene are SGHTS and YDEGEE. The CDR3 DNA sequence: TGTGCCAGCAGCTTAAGGGGAGATAATTCACCCCTCCACTTT. This encodes CASSLRGDNSPLHF.

The V and J genes are TRBV19 and TRBJ1-1; D is perhaps TRBD1 (6 bases). The CDR3 extends over 12 amino acids. Looked up from germline, CDR1 is LNHDA and CDR2 is SQIVND (reference sequence). The V gene lost 11 bases and the J gene lost 11 bases, with 21 bases spanning the gap. The CDR3 bases are TGTGCCTCAAGTCCCGCCCGACAGGAGGCTTTCTTT. Its protein product is CASSPARQEAFF.

The chain recombines TRBV30 with TRBJ2-2, with D perhaps TRBD1 or TRBD2 (5 bases each). V was pared by 8 bases and J by 2 bases, with 12 bases between. Per germline, CDR1 GTSNPN and CDR2 SVGIG (reference sequence). The CDR3 is 13 amino acids. The CDR3 protein is CALGETNTGELFF. The CDR3 DNA sequence: TGTGCCCTAGGGGAGACTAACACCGGGGAGCTGTTTTTT.

This chain uses TRBV6-5 with TRBJ2-4, with TRBD1 identical over 8 bases. The V segment lost 0 bases and the J segment 1 base; nucleotides outside the gene matches: 2. Germline-derived CDR1 and CDR2 are MNHEY and SVGAGI. CDR3 size: 16 residues. CDR3 nucleotides: TGTGCCAGCAGTTACTCGGGACAGGCGGCCAAAAACATTCAGTACTTC. It is translated as CASSYSGQAAKNIQYF.

This clone was seen a handful of times. The CDR3: CASSQDFGGRAHNEQFF. The CDR3 coding sequence is TGCGCCAGCAGCCAAGATTTCGGCGGGAGGGCCCACAATGAGCAGTTCTTC. The chain couples TRBV4-3 to TRBJ2-1; 9 positions agree with TRBD2. The length of the CDR3 is 17 residues. The germline CDR1 and CDR2 sequences are LGHNA and YSLEER. With 0 bases clipped from V and 5 bases from J, the junction kept 8 bases outside the gene matches.

J is TRBJ1-3 and V is TRBV18; D is unresolved. CDR3 size: 16 residues. Germline V gene sequence: CDR1 KGHSH, CDR2 LQKENI. Trimming pared 3 bases from V and 0 bases from J, leaving 12 bases between. This CDR3 is CASSPSTGSSGNTIYF. CDR3 bases: TGTGCCAGCTCACCTTCGACTGGGAGCTCTGGAAACACCATATATTTT.

The chain carries TRBV3-1 (or the pseudogene TRBV3-2) and TRBJ2-3; D may match TRBD1 or TRBD2 (7 bases each). Trimming removed 1 base at V and 5 bases at J, with 13 bases between. The CDR3 totals 15 residues. Germline V CDR1 and CDR2: LGHDT, YNNKEL (reference sequence). In nucleotides, the CDR3 is TGTGCCAGCAGCCAAGTAGGGGGCGGGGGAGATACGCAGTATTTT. This encodes CASSQVGGGGDTQYF.